This T cell receptor beta chain was captured by sequencing in a study of monozygotic twins with cystic fibrosis. The assay was immunoSEQ multiplex PCR, and TCRdb's table has in-frame clones only and misses some. The sample holds tens of thousands of clones, 87% seen once. The CDR3 totals 15 residues. Germline loops: CDR1 MNHNS, CDR2 SASEGT. The V gene end was trimmed by 2 bases and the J gene end by 7 bases; junction bases not matched to a gene: 9. The receptor was isolated from a woman in her twenties or thirties with cystic fibrosis. The chain employs TRBV6-1 and TRBJ2-7, with 9 bases matching TRBD1. Input material: blood. The CDR3 is CASSEQGRTGEEQYF. DNA of the CDR3: TGTGCCAGCAGTGAACAGGGGCGGACAGGGGAAGAGCAGTACTTC.